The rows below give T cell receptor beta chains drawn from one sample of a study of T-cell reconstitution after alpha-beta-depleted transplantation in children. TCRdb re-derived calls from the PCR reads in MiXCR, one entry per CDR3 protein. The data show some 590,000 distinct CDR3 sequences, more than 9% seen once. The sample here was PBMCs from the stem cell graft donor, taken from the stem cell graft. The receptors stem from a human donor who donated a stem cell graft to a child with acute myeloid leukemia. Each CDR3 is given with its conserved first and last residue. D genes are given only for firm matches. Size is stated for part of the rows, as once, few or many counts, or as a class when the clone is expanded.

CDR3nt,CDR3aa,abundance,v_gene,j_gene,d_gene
TGTGCCATCAGTCCGGGACAGGGGCTGTCCTACGAGCAGTACTTC,CAISPGQGLSYEQYF,-,TRBV10-3,TRBJ2-7,TRBD1
TGTGCTAGTGGTTTGTTGGACAACGCCGGTGAGCAGTTCTTC,CASGLLDNAGEQFF,few,TRBV12-5,TRBJ2-1,-
TGTGCCAGCAGCTTAGTCCTGTATAAAGAGACCCAGTACTTC,CASSLVLYKETQYF,-,TRBV7-8,TRBJ2-5,-
TGTGCCAGCGGCAGGGATTCAACTAATGAAAAACTGTTTTTT,CASGRDSTNEKLFF,-,TRBV7-2,TRBJ1-4,-
TGCAGTGCTAGTACAGGGCCCCAGACCCAGTACTTC,CSASTGPQTQYF,-,TRBV20-1,TRBJ2-5,-
TGTGCCAGCAGTTACGGGATCGACGGCTCTGAAGCTTTCTTT,CASSYGIDGSEAFF,few,TRBV6-5,TRBJ1-1,-
TGTGCCAGAGAGAGCGGGAGGGCCCTCACCGGGGAGCTGTTTTTT,CARESGRALTGELFF,many,TRBV7-9,TRBJ2-2,TRBD2
TGTGCCATCAGTGAGGAAGCTAGCGGGATCGAGCAGTACTTC,CAISEEASGIEQYF,-,TRBV10-3,TRBJ2-7,TRBD2
TGCGCCAGCAGCTTGGGGCCTAGCGGCAAAAACATTCAGTACTTC,CASSLGPSGKNIQYF,many,TRBV5-1,TRBJ2-4,TRBD2
TGTGCCAGCAGCTTCGGCGGGAGAGGTGGGAATGAGCAGTTCTTC,CASSFGGRGGNEQFF,-,TRBV7-2,TRBJ2-1,TRBD2
TGTGCCAGCAGCTTAGGGACTAGCGGGAGTTGGTTAGAGACCCAGTACTTC,CASSLGTSGSWLETQYF,few,TRBV7-2,TRBJ2-5,TRBD2
TGCGCCAGCAGTGTACGGCTAGCGGGAGCCCCTTCCGAGGAGCAGTACTTC,CASSVRLAGAPSEEQYF,-,TRBV5-1,TRBJ2-7,TRBD2
TGCGCCAGCAGACAGGGACTAGCGGAAGAGACCCAGTACTTC,CASRQGLAEETQYF,-,TRBV5-1,TRBJ2-5,TRBD2
TGTGCCAGCAGCTTAAGGAGGGGGGACGAGCAGTACTTC,CASSLRRGDEQYF,-,TRBV7-2,TRBJ2-7,-
TGCAGTGCTCCGAAGGACAGGGCGGGCACCGGGGAGCTGTTTTTT,CSAPKDRAGTGELFF,many,TRBV20-1,TRBJ2-2,TRBD1
TGTGCCAGCAGTTTAGCGGGAGGGAGCCACAATGAGCAGTTCTTC,CASSLAGGSHNEQFF,few,TRBV6-5,TRBJ2-1,TRBD2
TGCGCCAGCAGCTGGAAGGGTTCGGACGAGCAGTACTTC,CASSWKGSDEQYF,few,TRBV5-1,TRBJ2-7,-
TGTGCCAGCAGCCAACGGGGCTGGATCAATGAGCAGTTCTTC,CASSQRGWINEQFF,few,TRBV3-1,TRBJ2-1,-
TGTGCCAGCACCCCGGATGCTAGCTATGACGAGCAGTACTTC,CASTPDASYDEQYF,many,TRBV7-2,TRBJ2-7,-
TGCAGTGCTACTTTAGCGGGAGGGCATGGCGAGCAGTACTTC,CSATLAGGHGEQYF,many,TRBV20-1,TRBJ2-7,TRBD2
TGCAGTGCTAGAGATCCGCTAGGGGACAGGATCTTACATACGCAGTATTTT,CSARDPLGDRILHTQYF,-,TRBV20-1,TRBJ2-3,TRBD1
TGCAGCGTTGAGGTTTCTGAAGCTTTCTTT,CSVEVSEAFF,many,TRBV29-1,TRBJ1-1,-
TGCAGTGCTAGAGATGGTGGCGGTCTGGGACCGGCTGCCGAGCAGTACTTC,CSARDGGGLGPAAEQYF,-,TRBV20-1,TRBJ2-7,-
TGTGCCAGCAGTGAGGCAGGGTTAAACATTCAGTACTTC,CASSEAGLNIQYF,many,TRBV12-3/TRBV12-4,TRBJ2-4,-
TGTGCCAGCAGTGATGGGGGTCCGGGTGACATTCAGTACTTC,CASSDGGPGDIQYF,-,TRBV6-4,TRBJ2-4,-
TGCAGTGCTCGGACAGGGGAACTGGGTAGCTATGGCTACACCTTC,CSARTGELGSYGYTF,-,TRBV20-1,TRBJ1-2,TRBD1
TGCGCCAGCAGCTACGGGTTGACAGGCCGCTCCTCCTACAATGAGCAGTTCTTC,CASSYGLTGRSSYNEQFF,few,TRBV5-1,TRBJ2-1,-
TGCAGTGCGCCGAGGGGGCCACCGAAGCAAGAGACCCAGTACTTC,CSAPRGPPKQETQYF,few,TRBV20-1,TRBJ2-5,TRBD1
TGTGCCACCAGCCGGAGGGGTGGCTCTGGGGCCAACGTCCTGACTTTC,CATSRRGGSGANVLTF,-,TRBV15,TRBJ2-6,-
TGTGCCATCAGTGTAAGCGGGAGCGGCCATGAGCAGTTCTTC,CAISVSGSGHEQFF,-,TRBV10-3,TRBJ2-1,TRBD2
TGTGCCAGCAGTTACGGGACCCCCAATCAGCCCCAGCATTTT,CASSYGTPNQPQHF,many,TRBV6-2/TRBV6-3,TRBJ1-5,-
TGCAGTGCTAGAGATGAGACGTTTAACAATGAGCAGTTCTTC,CSARDETFNNEQFF,-,TRBV20-1,TRBJ2-1,-
TGTGCCTGGAGCTCCCCGGAAGAGCAGTTCTTC,CAWSSPEEQFF,few,TRBV30,TRBJ2-1,-
TGTGCCAGCAGTTACGCGCTAGCGGCTACCTACGAGCAGTACTTC,CASSYALAATYEQYF,-,TRBV6-5,TRBJ2-7,TRBD2
TGTGCCAGCACCCGAGGGCGGAACTCCTACGAGCAGTACTTC,CASTRGRNSYEQYF,-,TRBV6-2/TRBV6-3,TRBJ2-7,-
TGCAGTGCTCCCTTCCCCGCTGGAGATAATTCACCCCTCCACTTT,CSAPFPAGDNSPLHF,few,TRBV20-1,TRBJ1-6,-
TGCGCCAGCAGCCAAGATTCGGGGAACACAGATACGCAGTATTTT,CASSQDSGNTDTQYF,-,TRBV4-3,TRBJ2-3,-
TGCGCCAGCAGCCAAGGTACCCCCGGACTCGGATCCACAGATACGCAGTATTTT,CASSQGTPGLGSTDTQYF,few,TRBV4-3,TRBJ2-3,-
TGTGCCAGCAGCTTAGAGGGACAGGCACCTTACGAGCAGTACTTC,CASSLEGQAPYEQYF,few,TRBV13,TRBJ2-7,TRBD1
TGTGCCAGCAGCCAGACAGGTTTCTCCTACAATGAGCAGTTCTTC,CASSQTGFSYNEQFF,few,TRBV3-1,TRBJ2-1,-
TGTGCCATGGGCCCGAGGGGACTAATCTCCTACGAGCAGTACTTC,CAMGPRGLISYEQYF,-,TRBV28,TRBJ2-7,TRBD2
TGCAGCACGGACAGGGGATACGGAGGCTACACCTTC,CSTDRGYGGYTF,many,TRBV29-1,TRBJ1-2,TRBD1
TGTGCCAGCAGCCAAGTTGGGACCTTGGGGCAGTTCTTC,CASSQVGTLGQFF,-,TRBV14,TRBJ2-1,-
TGTGCCAGCAGCCCCGGCCTAGCGGGAGGGACGGCCGCCTACGAGCAGTACTTC,CASSPGLAGGTAAYEQYF,few,TRBV6-2/TRBV6-3,TRBJ2-7,TRBD2
TGCGCCAGCAGCCCACAGGTGTCGCGCGGACTGTTTTTT,CASSPQVSRGLFF,few,TRBV5-1,TRBJ1-4,-
TGTGCCAGCAGTGGACTAGCGGGAGGCTTTACCACCTACAATGAGCAGTTCTTC,CASSGLAGGFTTYNEQFF,-,TRBV2,TRBJ2-1,TRBD2
TGTGCCACCAGTGATTCCGGACCGGGACAGGGGAGGGATGAGCAGTTCTTC,CATSDSGPGQGRDEQFF,few,TRBV24-1,TRBJ2-1,TRBD1
TGTGCCAGCAGTTACCCGACTAGCGGGAGTATTAATGAGCAGTTCTTC,CASSYPTSGSINEQFF,-,TRBV6-5,TRBJ2-1,TRBD2
TGTGCCAGCAGCTTCGAACTAGCGGACAATGAGCAGTTCTTC,CASSFELADNEQFF,many,TRBV5-6,TRBJ2-1,TRBD2
TGTGCCAGCACCCCTAGCGGGAGAACAGAGACCCAGTACTTC,CASTPSGRTETQYF,many,TRBV12-3/TRBV12-4,TRBJ2-5,TRBD2
TGTGCCAGCAGCTTAACCCAAAGCCTAGCGGGAGGCACAGATACGCAGTATTTT,CASSLTQSLAGGTDTQYF,-,TRBV11-1,TRBJ2-3,TRBD2
TGTGCCAGTTACAGGGCGCGAGCCGAGACGAATGAGCAGTTCTTC,CASYRARAETNEQFF,few,TRBV28,TRBJ2-1,-
TGTGCCAGCAGTTTAGCCCCAAACCCAGGAGAGACCCAGTACTTC,CASSLAPNPGETQYF,many,TRBV12-3/TRBV12-4,TRBJ2-5,-
TGTGCCACCAGCAGAGGGGGTCGGGAGGTCGACACCGGGGAGCTGTTTTTT,CATSRGGREVDTGELFF,many,TRBV15,TRBJ2-2,TRBD2
TGTGCCAGCAGCGTAGGGACTAGCGGGAGTTGGGAGACCCAGTACTTC,CASSVGTSGSWETQYF,many,TRBV9,TRBJ2-5,TRBD2
TGTGCCAGCAGCTTGCCCGGGACCCGCACTGAAGCTTTCTTT,CASSLPGTRTEAFF,many,TRBV7-2,TRBJ1-1,-
TGTGCCAGCAGTTATGGGGGAAGTCTTAATCAGCCCCAGCATTTT,CASSYGGSLNQPQHF,few,TRBV6-2/TRBV6-3,TRBJ1-5,-
TGCAGCGTTGAAGACTTTGACTTCTCCTACAATGAGCAGTTCTTC,CSVEDFDFSYNEQFF,few,TRBV29-1,TRBJ2-1,-
TGTGCCAGCAGCGTCCAGATATCTAGCGGTGGGGGAGATACGCAGTATTTT,CASSVQISSGGGDTQYF,-,TRBV7-2,TRBJ2-3,TRBD2